The 8 T cell receptor beta chains listed next were all sequenced from one sample in a study of cytomegalovirus exposure and HLA in healthy donors. This PCR relied on a set of 60 Vbeta primers and 13 Jbeta primers. TCRdb's copy holds only in-frame clones and misses some; the assay was immunoSEQ multiplex PCR. The data contain 100,000 to 120,000 clones, over 60% of them singletons. The sequencing sample was made of PBMCs. These receptor sequences come from a woman aged 55-75 years in good health and CMV-seropositive.

The CDR3 sequence is CASSPVGGYTEAFF. The CDR3 DNA sequence: TGTGCCAGCTCCCCGGTCGGGGGGTACACTGAAGCTTTCTTT. J is TRBJ1-1 and V is TRBV7-3; D might be TRBD1 (5 bases). The CDR3 spans 14 residues. Germline V lookup: CDR1 SGHTA, CDR2 FQGTGA. Trimming cost V 8 bases and J 3 bases, with 16 bases left between them.

The V gene is TRBV19, the J gene TRBJ1-2; no firm D call. Germline V gives CDR1 LNHDA, CDR2 SQIVND (reference sequence). The V gene lost 2 bases and the J gene lost 6 bases, with 13 bases spanning the gap. The CDR3 contains 14 residues. The CDR3 loop reads CASSIKGTVDGYTF. DNA of the CDR3: TGTGCCAGTAGTATAAAAGGAACAGTGGATGGCTACACCTTC.

This clone appeared a few times. This chain links TRBV4-2 with TRBJ1-2; tentatively, D is TRBD1 (5 bases). The V gene lost 1 base and the J gene lost 8 bases, with 20 bases spanning the gap. This CDR3 has 16 amino acids. Looked up from germline, CDR1 is LGHNA and CDR2 is YNFKEQ. The CDR3 DNA follows: TGTGCCAGCAGCCAAGTCCAACAGCAGGGATCCTCCGGCTACACCTTC. This codes for CASSQVQQQGSSGYTF.

The chain joins TRBV9 to TRBJ2-3; TRBD2 might be the D (6 bases). Deletions cut 0 bases from V and 4 bases from J, with 9 bases between. The CDR3 extends over 14 amino acids. Germline CDR1 SGDLS, CDR2 YYNGEE. CDR3 protein: CASSVAGVADTQYF. CDR3 nucleotide sequence: TGTGCCAGCAGCGTAGCGGGAGTAGCAGATACGCAGTATTTT. Together with reference TRBV9 and TRBJ2-3, the CDR3 gives the full variable domain: DSGVTQTPKHLITATGQRVTLRCSPRSGDLSVYWYQQSLDQGLQFLIQYYNGEERAKGNILERFSAQQFPDLHSELNLSSLELGDSALYFCASSVAGVADTQYFGPGTRLTVL.

The chain is built from TRBV6-4 and TRBJ2-1; D not resolved. Trimming stripped 0 bases from V and 2 bases from J, with 14 bases between. The CDR3 has 17 residues. The germline CDR1 and CDR2 sequences are MRHNA and SNTAGT. The CDR3 here is CASSDSPWVAPYNEQFF. Here the CDR3 DNA reads TGTGCCAGCAGTGACTCCCCCTGGGTAGCCCCCTACAATGAGCAGTTCTTC.

DNA of the CDR3: TGTGCCAGCAGCGCCCGGACAGGGGTTATATTTACAGCTTTCTTT. This encodes CASSARTGVIFTAFF. This sequence joins TRBV11-2 and TRBJ1-1; 9 bases fit TRBD1. The CDR3 is made up of 15 amino acids. Germline CDR1 SGHAT, CDR2 FQNNGV. J gave up 10 bases and V 5 bases, and 14 bases lay outside the gene matches.

J is TRBJ2-7 and V is TRBV18; 7 bases are a match to TRBD1. The CDR3 is 16 residues long. Germline CDR1 and CDR2: KGHSH and LQKENI. The V gene end was trimmed by 1 base and the J gene end by 4 bases; junction bases not matched to a gene: 10. The DNA for the CDR3 is TGTGCCAGCTCACCACGGCAACAGGGGATCGGTTACGAGCAGTACTTC. This sequence encodes CASSPRQQGIGYEQYF.

The CDR3 sequence is CASSRVRGTYEQYF. The CDR3, as DNA: TGTGCCAGCAGTAGGGTCCGCGGGACCTACGAGCAGTACTTC. The chain uses TRBV28 and TRBJ2-7; a possible D gene is TRBD2 (6 bases). Germline V gives CDR1 MDHEN, CDR2 SYDVKM. V was clipped by 5 bases and J by 2 bases, with 13 bases between them. This CDR3 comprises 14 residues.